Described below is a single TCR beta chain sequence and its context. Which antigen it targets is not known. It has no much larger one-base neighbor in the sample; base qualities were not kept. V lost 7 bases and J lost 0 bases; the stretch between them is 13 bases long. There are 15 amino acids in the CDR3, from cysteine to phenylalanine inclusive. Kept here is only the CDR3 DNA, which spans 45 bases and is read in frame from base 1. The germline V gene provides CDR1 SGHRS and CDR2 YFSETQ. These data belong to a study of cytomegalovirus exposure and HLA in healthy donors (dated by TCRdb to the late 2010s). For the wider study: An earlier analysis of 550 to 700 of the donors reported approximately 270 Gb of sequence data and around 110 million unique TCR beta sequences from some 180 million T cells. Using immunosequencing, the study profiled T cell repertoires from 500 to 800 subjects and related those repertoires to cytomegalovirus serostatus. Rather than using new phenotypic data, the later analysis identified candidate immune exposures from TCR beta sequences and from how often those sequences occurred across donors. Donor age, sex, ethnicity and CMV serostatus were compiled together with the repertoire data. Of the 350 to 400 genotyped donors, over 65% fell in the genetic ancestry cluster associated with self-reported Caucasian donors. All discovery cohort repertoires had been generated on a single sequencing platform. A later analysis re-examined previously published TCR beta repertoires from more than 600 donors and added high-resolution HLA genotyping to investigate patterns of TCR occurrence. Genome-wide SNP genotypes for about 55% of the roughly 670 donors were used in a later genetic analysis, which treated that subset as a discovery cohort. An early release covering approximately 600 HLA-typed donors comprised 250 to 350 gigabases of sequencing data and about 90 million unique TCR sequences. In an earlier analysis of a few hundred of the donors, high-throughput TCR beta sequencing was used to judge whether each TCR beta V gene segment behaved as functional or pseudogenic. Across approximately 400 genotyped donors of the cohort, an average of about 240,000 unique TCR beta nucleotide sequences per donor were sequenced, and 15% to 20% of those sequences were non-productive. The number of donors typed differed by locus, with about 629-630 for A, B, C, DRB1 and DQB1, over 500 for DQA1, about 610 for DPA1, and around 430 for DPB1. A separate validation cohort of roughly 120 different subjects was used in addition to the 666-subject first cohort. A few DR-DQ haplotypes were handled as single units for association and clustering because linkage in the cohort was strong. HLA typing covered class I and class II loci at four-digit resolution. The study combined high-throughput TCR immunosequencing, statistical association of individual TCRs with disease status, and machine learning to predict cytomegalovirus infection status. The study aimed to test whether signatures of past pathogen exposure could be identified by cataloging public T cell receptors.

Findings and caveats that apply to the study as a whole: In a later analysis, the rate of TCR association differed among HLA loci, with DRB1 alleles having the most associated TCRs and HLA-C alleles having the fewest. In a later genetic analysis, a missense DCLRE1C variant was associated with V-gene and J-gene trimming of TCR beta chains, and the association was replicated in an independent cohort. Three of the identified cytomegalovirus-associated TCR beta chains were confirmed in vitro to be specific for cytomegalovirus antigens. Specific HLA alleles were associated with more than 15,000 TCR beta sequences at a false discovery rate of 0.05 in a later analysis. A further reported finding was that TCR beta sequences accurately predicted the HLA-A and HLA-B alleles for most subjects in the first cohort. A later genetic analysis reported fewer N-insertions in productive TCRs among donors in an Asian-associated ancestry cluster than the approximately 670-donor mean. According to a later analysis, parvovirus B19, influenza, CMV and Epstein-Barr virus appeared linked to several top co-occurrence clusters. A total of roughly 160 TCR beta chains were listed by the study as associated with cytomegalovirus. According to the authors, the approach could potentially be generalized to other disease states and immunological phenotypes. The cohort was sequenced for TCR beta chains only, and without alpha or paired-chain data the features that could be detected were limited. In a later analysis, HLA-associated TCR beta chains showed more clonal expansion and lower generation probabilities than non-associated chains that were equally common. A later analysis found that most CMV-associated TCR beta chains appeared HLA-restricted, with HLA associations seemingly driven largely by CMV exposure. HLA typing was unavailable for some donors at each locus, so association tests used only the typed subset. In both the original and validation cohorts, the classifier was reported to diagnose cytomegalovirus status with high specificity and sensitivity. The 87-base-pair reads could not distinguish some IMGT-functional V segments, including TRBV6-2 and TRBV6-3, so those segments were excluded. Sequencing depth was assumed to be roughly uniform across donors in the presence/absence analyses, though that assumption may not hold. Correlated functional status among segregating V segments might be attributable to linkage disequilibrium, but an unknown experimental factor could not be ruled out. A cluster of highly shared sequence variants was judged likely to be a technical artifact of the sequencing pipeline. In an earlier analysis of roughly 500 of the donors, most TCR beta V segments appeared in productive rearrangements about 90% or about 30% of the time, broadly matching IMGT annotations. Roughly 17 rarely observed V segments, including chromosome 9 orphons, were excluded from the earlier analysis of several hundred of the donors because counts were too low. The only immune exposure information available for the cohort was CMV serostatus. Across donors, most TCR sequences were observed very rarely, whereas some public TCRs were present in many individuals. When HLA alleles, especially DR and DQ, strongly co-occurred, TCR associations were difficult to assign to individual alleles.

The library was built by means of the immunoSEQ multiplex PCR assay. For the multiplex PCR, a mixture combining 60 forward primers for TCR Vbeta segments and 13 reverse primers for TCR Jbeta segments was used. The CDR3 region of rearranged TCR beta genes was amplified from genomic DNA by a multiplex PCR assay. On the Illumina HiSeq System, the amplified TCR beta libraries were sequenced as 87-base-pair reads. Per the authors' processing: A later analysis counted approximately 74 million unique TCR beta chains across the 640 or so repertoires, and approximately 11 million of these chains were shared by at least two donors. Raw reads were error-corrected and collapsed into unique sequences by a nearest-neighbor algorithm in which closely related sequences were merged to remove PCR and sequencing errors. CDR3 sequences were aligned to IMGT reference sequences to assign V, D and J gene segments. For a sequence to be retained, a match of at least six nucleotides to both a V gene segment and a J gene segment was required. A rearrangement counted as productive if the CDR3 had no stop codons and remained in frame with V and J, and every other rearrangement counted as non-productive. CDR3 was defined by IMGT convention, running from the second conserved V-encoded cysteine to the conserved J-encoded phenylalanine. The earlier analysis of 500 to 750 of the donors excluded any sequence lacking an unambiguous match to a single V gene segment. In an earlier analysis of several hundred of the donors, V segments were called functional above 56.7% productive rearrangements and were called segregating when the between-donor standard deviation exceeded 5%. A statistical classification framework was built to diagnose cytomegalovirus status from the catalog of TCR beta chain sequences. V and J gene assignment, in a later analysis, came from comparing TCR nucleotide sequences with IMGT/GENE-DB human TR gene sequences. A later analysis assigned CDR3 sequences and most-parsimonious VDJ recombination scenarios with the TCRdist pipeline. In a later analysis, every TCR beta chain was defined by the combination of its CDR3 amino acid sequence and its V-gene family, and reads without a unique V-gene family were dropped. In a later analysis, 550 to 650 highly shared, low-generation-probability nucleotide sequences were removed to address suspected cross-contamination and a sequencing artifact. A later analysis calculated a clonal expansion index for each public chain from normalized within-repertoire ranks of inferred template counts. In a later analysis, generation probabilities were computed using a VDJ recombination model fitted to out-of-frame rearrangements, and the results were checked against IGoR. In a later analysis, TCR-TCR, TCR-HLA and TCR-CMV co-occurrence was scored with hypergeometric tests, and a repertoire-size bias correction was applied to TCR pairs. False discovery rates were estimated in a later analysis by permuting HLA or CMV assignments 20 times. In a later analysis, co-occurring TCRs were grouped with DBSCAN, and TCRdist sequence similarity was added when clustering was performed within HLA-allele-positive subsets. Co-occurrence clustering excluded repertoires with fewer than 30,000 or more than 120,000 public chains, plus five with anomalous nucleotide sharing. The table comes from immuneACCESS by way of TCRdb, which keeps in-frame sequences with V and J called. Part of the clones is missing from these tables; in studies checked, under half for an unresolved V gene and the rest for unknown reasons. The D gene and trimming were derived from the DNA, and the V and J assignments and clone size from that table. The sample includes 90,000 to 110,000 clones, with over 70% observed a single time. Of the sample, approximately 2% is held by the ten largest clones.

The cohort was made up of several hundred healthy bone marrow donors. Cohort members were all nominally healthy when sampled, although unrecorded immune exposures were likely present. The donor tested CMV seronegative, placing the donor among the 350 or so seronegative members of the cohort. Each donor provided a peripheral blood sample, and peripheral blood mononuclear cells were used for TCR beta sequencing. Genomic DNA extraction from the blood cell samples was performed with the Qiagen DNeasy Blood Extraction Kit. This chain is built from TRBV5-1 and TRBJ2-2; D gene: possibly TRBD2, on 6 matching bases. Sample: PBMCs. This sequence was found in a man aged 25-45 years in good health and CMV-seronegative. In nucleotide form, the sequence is TGCGCCAGCCCTCTCGCGGGATCGAACACCGGGGAGCTGTTTTTT. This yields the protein CASPLAGSNTGELFF.